The clone carrying this T cell receptor beta chain was detected only once. This sample was taken from a study of control samples from healthy donors and cancer patients. Profiled with immunoSEQ multiplex PCR; TCRdb holds only in-frame clones, not every one. The sample includes about 130,000 clones, over 85% of them seen just once. Material: PBMCs. This TCR was sampled from a man between 45 and 60 years old with head and neck cancer.

CDR3 sequence (DNA): TGTGCCAGCAGTGACACCGGGACAAGAAATTCACCCCTCCACTTT. It codes for CASSDTGTRNSPLHF. The genes are TRBV6-4 and TRBJ1-6; tentatively, D is TRBD1 (6 bases). The CDR3 runs to 15 residues. The germline V and J ends were trimmed by 2 bases and 7 bases, with 12 bases remaining between them. Germline V CDR1 and CDR2: MRHNA, SNTAGT.